This paragraph reports one TCR beta chain. Its antigen is undetermined. Template material for amplifying TCR beta CDR3 regions consisted of RNA transcripts. HTBI primers were the set used in a first-round RT-PCR of the TCR CDR3. TCRdb ran MiXCR on the multiplex PCR reads and lists one entry per CDR3 protein. The sample shows hundreds of thousands of distinct CDR3 sequences, about 14% of them seen only once. The source of the sample is a study of T cells in Graves' hyperthyroidism and ophthalmopathy. The study included ophthalmopathy patients with Clinical Activity Score at least 3, NOSPECS grade at least 4 and duration under 3 months. General study results and limits: Within blood appeared most thyroid clonotypes that had expanded above 0.001. For ophthalmopathy, model prediction preceded onset by a median roughly 6.3 months. Ophthalmopathy was separated from stable hyperthyroidism by a 13 V-J model.

The specimen was blood. The receptor comes from a man in his late teens or twenties with Graves' ophthalmopathy.

CDR3 loop: CASSFQGQGGNGYTF. The DNA of the CDR3 is TGTGCCAGCAGTTTTCAAGGACAGGGAGGCAATGGCTACACCTTC. The chain combines TRBV27 with TRBJ1-2, with 8 bases matching TRBD1. This CDR3 region has 15 residues. Germline V gene sequence: CDR1 MNHEY, CDR2 SMNVEV (reference sequence). After removal of 3 bases from V and 6 bases from J, the junction contained 9 bases not matched to a gene.